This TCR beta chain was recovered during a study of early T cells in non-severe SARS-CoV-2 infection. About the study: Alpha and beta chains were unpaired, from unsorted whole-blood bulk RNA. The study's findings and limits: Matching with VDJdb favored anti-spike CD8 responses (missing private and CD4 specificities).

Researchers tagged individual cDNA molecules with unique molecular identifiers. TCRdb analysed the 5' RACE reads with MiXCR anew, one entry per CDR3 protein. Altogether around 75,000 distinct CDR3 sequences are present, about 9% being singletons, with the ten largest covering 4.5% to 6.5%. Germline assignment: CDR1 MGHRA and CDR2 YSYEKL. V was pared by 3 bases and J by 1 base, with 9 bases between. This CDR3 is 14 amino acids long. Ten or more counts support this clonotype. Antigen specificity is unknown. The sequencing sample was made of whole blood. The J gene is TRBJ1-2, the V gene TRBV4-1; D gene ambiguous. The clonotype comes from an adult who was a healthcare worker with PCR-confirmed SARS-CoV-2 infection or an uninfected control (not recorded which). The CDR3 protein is CASSQPIINYGYTF. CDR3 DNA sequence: TGCGCCAGCAGCCAGCCAATTATTAACTATGGCTACACCTTC.